These T cell receptor beta chains were read from a single sample in a study of Graves' ophthalmopathy and Graves' hyperthyroidism. From the multiplex PCR reads, TCRdb called clonotypes with MiXCR, one entry per CDR3 protein. Among around 1.1 million distinct CDR3 sequences listed, roughly 35% were seen once. Specimen: peripheral blood or thyroid tissue (not recorded which). The receptor set was obtained from an adult man with Graves' hyperthyroidism. Each CDR3 is given with its conserved first and last residue. The D gene is left open where the match is weak. Rows give clone size only sometimes, using once, few, many, or a class for an expanded clone.

many TRBD1 TRBJ2-5 TRBV4-1 TGCGCCAGCAGCCAAACAGGGGTCGGAGGAGAGACCCAGTACTTC CASSQTGVGGETQYF
few . TRBJ1-2 TRBV7-3 TGTGCCAGCAGCTTAGGGGCAGGGGAAGGCTACACCTTC CASSLGAGEGYTF
. . TRBJ2-2 TRBV7-7 TGTGCTAGCAGCCAAGGGGCAGGGGCCACCGGGGAGCTGTTTTTT CASSQGAGATGELFF
. . TRBJ2-7 TRBV7-2 TGCGCCAGCAGTGCCGGAGGGGGCCAGCAGTACTTC CASSAGGGQQYF
many . TRBJ2-5 TRBV2 TGTGCCAGCAGTAACAGTTGGACGAAAGAGACCCAGTACTTC CASSNSWTKETQYF
many . TRBJ2-5 TRBV20-1 TGCAGTGCCCGGGACTTGTACCAAGAGACCCAGTACTTC CSARDLYQETQYF
. . TRBJ2-5 TRBV19 TGTGCCAGTAGTCGCGGTTTCCAGGCAAGCAATGAGCAGTACTTC CASSRGFQASNEQYF
few . TRBJ2-7 TRBV28 TGTGCCAGCTTTTCGGGGTTCTACGAGCAGTACTTC CASFSGFYEQYF
. TRBD1 TRBJ2-5 TRBV29-1 TGCAGCGTGTGTGAGACAGGGGGCAGGGAGACCCAGTACTTC CSVCETGGRETQYF
. . TRBJ1-2 TRBV9 TGTGCCAGCAGCGTTGTTACACAGGGTTCGAACGGCTACACCTTC CASSVVTQGSNGYTF
. . TRBJ2-6 TRBV15 TGTGCCACCAGCAGAGTTGGGGGTTCTGGGGCCAACGTCCTGACTTTC CATSRVGGSGANVLTF
few . TRBJ1-1 TRBV29-1 TGCAGCATTGGAAGACAGGAGAACACTGAAGCTTTCTTT CSIGRQENTEAFF
. TRBD2 TRBJ2-2 TRBV20-1 TGCAGTGCTGAAGTCGGACTAGCGGGGACCACCGGGGAGCTGTTTTTT CSAEVGLAGTTGELFF
few . TRBJ1-2 TRBV7-2 TGTGCCAGCAGCTTAGCCACAGGGATTTATGGCTACACCTTC CASSLATGIYGYTF
. TRBD1 TRBJ2-6 TRBV29-1 TGCAGCGTTGGCCGCAGGGGGCCTGGGGCCAACGTCCTGACTTTC CSVGRRGPGANVLTF
few . TRBJ2-5 TRBV29-1 TGCAGCGGTGCAGGGTTTGCTGGAGAGACCCAGTACTTC CSGAGFAGETQYF
. . TRBJ2-5 TRBV7-8 TGTGCCAGCAGCCAACCCCCCCCCCCCGGCCCGGAGGGAGAGACCCAGTACTTC CASSQPPPPGPEGETQYF
many . TRBJ2-5 TRBV5-1 TGCGCCAGCAGCTTGGGGACCACACAAGAGACCCAGTACTTC CASSLGTTQETQYF
many . TRBJ1-3 TRBV9 TGTGCCAGCAGCGTAGCCCAGGCTGGAAACACCATATATTTT CASSVAQAGNTIYF
. . TRBJ2-7 TRBV12-3/TRBV12-4 TGTGCCAGCGGGGGCAGGGGCTACGAGCAGTACTTC CASGGRGYEQYF
. TRBD1 TRBJ1-6 TRBV10-3 TGTGCCATAGGGACAGGGGATAGTATCGGCGATTCACCCCTCCACTTT CAIGTGDSIGDSPLHF
. . TRBJ1-5 TRBV7-8 TGTGCCAGTGCTCAGGGCAATCAGCCCCAGCATTTT CASAQGNQPQHF
many . TRBJ1-1 TRBV13 TGTGCCAGCAGTCTTCGCTCGATATCTGAAGCTTTCTTT CASSLRSISEAFF
few . TRBJ2-7 TRBV5-6 TGTGCCAGCAGCACCGCTAGCGCTCCCTCCTACGAGCAGTACTTC CASSTASAPSYEQYF
many . TRBJ1-3 TRBV20-1 TGCAGTGCTACTACAGGCACTGGAAACACCATATATTTT CSATTGTGNTIYF
once TRBD2 TRBJ2-3 TRBV5-1 TGCGCCAGCAGCTTGGCTCCTAGCGGGAGCACAGATACGCAGTATTTT CASSLAPSGSTDTQYF
many . TRBJ2-7 TRBV2 TGTGCCAGCAGTGGTGTCAACAGGGCGGGCGAGCAGTACTTC CASSGVNRAGEQYF
few . TRBJ2-7 TRBV20-1 TGCAGTGCTAGAGATCAGGGGGGGAGTGTCTCCTACGAGCAGTACTTC CSARDQGGSVSYEQYF
many . TRBJ1-5 TRBV12-3/TRBV12-4 TGTGCCAGCAGTTTAAGGGCACAGCCCCAGCATTTT CASSLRAQPQHF
few TRBD1 TRBJ2-7 TRBV6-5 TGTGCCAGCAGAGACAGGGTATTCAGTTCCTACGAGCAGTACTTC CASRDRVFSSYEQYF
many TRBD2 TRBJ2-5 TRBV11-2 TGTGCCAGCAGCACCGGACTAGCGGGGACAGAGACCCAGTACTTC CASSTGLAGTETQYF
. . TRBJ1-3 TRBV6-1 TGTGCCAGCAGTGAAGTGGACGTCTCTGGAAACACCATATATTTT CASSEVDVSGNTIYF
many TRBD1 TRBJ1-1 TRBV5-1 TGCGCCAGCAGCGGGGGACAGTTGAACACTGAAGCTTTCTTT CASSGGQLNTEAFF